This is a list of T cell receptor beta chains from one sample in a study of T cell responses to AZD1222 COVID-19 vaccine. The method was immunoSEQ multiplex PCR; TCRdb's version includes in-frame clones alone and lacks a portion of them. This table has 85,000 to 100,000 clones, under 95% appearing once. Specimen: peripheral blood, collected on day 0 of AZD1222 vaccination. The receptors shown here come from an adult in good health. Both conserved end residues are part of each CDR3. The D gene is left open where the match is weak. Rows give clone size only sometimes, using once, few, many, or a class for an expanded clone.

TRBV28,TRBJ1-2,-,-,TGTGCCAGCAGGTACCCCGCTGGGGATGGCTACACCTTC,CASRYPAGDGYTF
TRBV7-2,TRBJ2-2,-,-,TGTGCCAGCAGCTATAGACAAACCGGGGAGCTGTTTTTT,CASSYRQTGELFF
TRBV7-7,TRBJ2-1,-,-,TGTGCTAGCAGCCCCCAGCCCGGTCTGAATGAGCAGTTCTTC,CASSPQPGLNEQFF
TRBV5-4,TRBJ1-6,-,once,TGTGCCAGCAGCCCGACTGGAACAGAAAATTCACCCCTCCACTTT,CASSPTGTENSPLHF
TRBV7-9,TRBJ2-2,-,-,TGTGCCAGCAGCCCTTCCGGGACCTTCAGGACCGGGGAGCTGTTTTTT,CASSPSGTFRTGELFF
TRBV5-1,TRBJ1-6,-,-,TGCGCCAGCAGCTTGGGGCAGGAGAATTCACCCCTCCACTTT,CASSLGQENSPLHF
TRBV25-1,TRBJ2-5,-,-,TGTGCCAGCAGTGATCTAATGGGCAGATCCCAAGAGACCCAGTACTTC,CASSDLMGRSQETQYF
TRBV5-4,TRBJ2-5,-,-,TGTGCCAGCAGCAAAGGACAGTCCGAGACCCAGTACTTC,CASSKGQSETQYF
TRBV27,TRBJ2-1,TRBD1,-,TGTGCCAGCAGTATATTCGGGACAGTTTCCTACAATGAGCAGTTCTTC,CASSIFGTVSYNEQFF
TRBV9,TRBJ1-2,-,-,TGTGCCAGCAGCGTATTCGTCGACAGCAACTATGGCTACACCTTC,CASSVFVDSNYGYTF
TRBV18,TRBJ1-2,-,-,TGTGCCAGCTCATCCCCGTCCCCGGTTTATGGCTACACCTTC,CASSSPSPVYGYTF
TRBV7-2,TRBJ1-6,-,few,TGTGCCAGCAGCTTAGGGGGTTCCACCGGGAGCTCACCCCTCCACTTT,CASSLGGSTGSSPLHF
TRBV28,TRBJ1-6,-,once,TGTGCCAGCAGTTTAGGACAATCGGATTCACCCCTCCACTTT,CASSLGQSDSPLHF
TRBV21-1,TRBJ1-1,-,-,TGTGCCAGCAGCCTAGAGGGGGATTTGAGTGACACTGAAGCTTTCTTT,CASSLEGDLSDTEAFF
TRBV4-2,TRBJ1-2,-,-,TGTGCCAGCAGCCAAGGGCAGGGTAGCTATGGCTACACCTTC,CASSQGQGSYGYTF
TRBV5-1,TRBJ2-2,-,-,TGCGCCAGCAGCGGCGCGGGGGCAGCGAACACCGGGGAGCTGTTTTTT,CASSGAGAANTGELFF
TRBV5-1,TRBJ1-4,TRBD1,-,TGCGCCAGCAGCTTGGGGACAGGGACTTGGGAAAAACTGTTTTTT,CASSLGTGTWEKLFF
TRBV6-5,TRBJ1-1,-,-,TGTGCCAGCGGGAGGACTCCCCCTCCGGCTTTCTTT,CASGRTPPPAFF
TRBV19,TRBJ1-2,TRBD1,-,TGTGCCAGGGGACGGGAGCTTCAGGGGGCATCGAACTATGGCTACACCTTC,CARGRELQGASNYGYTF
TRBV5-6,TRBJ2-3,-,once,TGTGCCAGCAGCTTCCGACGGGGGACTAGCACAGATACGCAGTATTTT,CASSFRRGTSTDTQYF
TRBV5-4,TRBJ1-1,-,-,TGTGCCAGCAGCTTTGGAGGGGGGAACACTGAAGCTTTCTTT,CASSFGGGNTEAFF
TRBV10-3,TRBJ2-5,TRBD1,-,TGTGCCATCAGTACACGGACAGGGGGGGAGACCCAGTACTTC,CAISTRTGGETQYF